Listed below are T cell receptor beta chains from one sample, sequenced in a study of early T cells in non-severe SARS-CoV-2 infection. Each CDR3 protein gets one entry after TCRdb re-called the 5' RACE reads with MiXCR. The sample holds roughly 51,000 distinct CDR3 sequences, 8.5% to 10% seen once. Sequencing was performed on whole blood. The receptors originated from an adult who was a healthcare worker with PCR-confirmed SARS-CoV-2 infection or an uninfected control (not recorded which). CDR3s leave out the opening cysteine and the closing phenylalanine or tryptophan. Fields, in order: V gene, CDR3 protein.

TRBV7-9	ASTPASLWDEQY
TRBV11-2	ASSLDMSYGYT
TRBV28	ASSLYQPDTQY
TRBV12-3/TRBV12-4	ASSSQTGGVYYGYT
TRBV24-1	ATSRPSGSGAQY
TRBV20-1	SVPDLSSYEQY
TRBV10-3	AISDLGKGAFVEQF
TRBV11-2	ASSLEGTRNQPQH
TRBV5-1	ASSPLPRDTNSGNTIY
TRBV27	ASSLSVFADTQY
TRBV16	ASSQGSGRLA
TRBV20-1	SAQGVQNTEAF
TRBV20-1	SARVGATDTQY
TRBV28	ATLGRRVGDTQY
TRBV10-2	ASSEDRQLNEKLF
TRBV12-3/TRBV12-4	ASSGQGDRARAF
TRBV4-1	ASSSTMDLSYEQY
TRBV5-1	ASRLQGAADTQY
TRBV7-8	ASSPLDYGYT
TRBV27	ASSTGVWNTEAF
TRBV7-9	ASSSKDPKGSYEQY
TRBV20-1	SASPTRGGTEAF
TRBV18	ASSPSQGKANEKLF
TRBV3-1	ASSQDMTRF
TRBV6-5	ASSYGGLGTYEQY
TRBV3-1	ASSQGWRTNEKLF
TRBV19	ASSIQHKNTGELF
TRBV6-5	ASSYSALEGYYGYT
TRBV29-1	SVAVGNEQF
TRBV6-1	ASSPGTNYGYT
TRBV12-3/TRBV12-4	ASSFSPSNQPQH
TRBV25-1	ASKGGGPGEQY
TRBV3-1	ASSQVAGESYNEQF
TRBV9	VSSAMGLAKSTDTQY
TRBV12-3/TRBV12-4	ASSPPSAGETQY
TRBV3-1	ASSQDPYEQY
TRBV5-5	ASSLVGRGNEQF
TRBV7-9	ASSQGPKSNTEAF
TRBV14	ASSQDEWETQY
TRBV5-1	ASSASGLSNSGANVLT
TRBV9	VSSADQGWETQY
TRBV10-3	AILDRDTGELF
TRBV5-1	ASSLPGQIPTTNEKLF
TRBV5-6	ASTLLGRGHTDTQY
TRBV5-1	ASSPTSGSYEQY
TRBV4-1	ASSQSAQGADGYT
TRBV10-3	AISLHSGGTQETQY
TRBV29-1	SVTTYEQY